Listed here is a single T cell receptor (beta chain). This entry belongs to a study of blood T cell repertoires in COVID-19. Study context: Acute and convalescent COVID-19 specimens originated in the United States, Italy and Spain. T cells, B-cell-depleted T cells, or PBMCs provided the cDNA or gDNA that served as material.

There are 13 residues in the CDR3. Germline V CDR1 and CDR2: SQVTM, ANQGSEA. V was cut by 3 bases and J by 4 bases, with 13 bases left in between. Under the authors' procedure: Reference gene primer amplification yielded estimated nucleated cell counts. Method: immunoSEQ multiplex PCR; TCRdb's copy keeps in-frame clones and lacks some. V, J and clone size derive from that table, while D and trimming were established from the DNA sequence. Of under 150,000 clones in the sample, around four fifths are singletons; the top ten hold around 6.5%. Enrolled through a virtual design, the participants were between roughly 18 and 90 years of age and came from approximately 25 US areas.

The genes are TRBV29-1 and TRBJ2-7, with a weak D call TRBD2 (7 bases). The TCR was taken from a woman in her 40s who had recovered from COVID-19. Material for sequencing was PBMCs or T cells enriched from blood (not recorded which). The CDR3 region has the DNA TGCAGCGTTGAGGAGGGAGGGGGATACGAGCAGTACTTC. It encodes CSVEEGGGYEQYF.